These 25 T cell receptor beta chains share one sample of origin, sequenced in a study of blood T cell repertoires in COVID-19. Profiling relied on immunoSEQ multiplex PCR, and the TCRdb table lists in-frame clones only, not all of them. The repertoire holds more than 200,000 clones, with 85% to 90% as singletons. Material for sequencing was peripheral blood. Every receptor here comes from a man older than 75 with acute or convalescent COVID-19.

The chain has TRBV5-1 and TRBJ2-3, with 9 nucleotides matching TRBD2. This CDR3 has 15 amino acids. In germline, CDR1 is SGHRS, CDR2 YFSETQ. With 1 base clipped from V and 4 bases from J, the junction kept 4 bases outside the gene matches. CDR3 nucleotide sequence: TGCGCCAGCAGCTTGTTTGCGGGAGGGGCAGATACGCAGTATTTT. This gives the protein CASSLFAGGADTQYF.

This clone was seen only once. This chain uses TRBV5-1 with TRBJ2-1; 9 nucleotides agree with TRBD2. CDR1 SGHRS and CDR2 YFSETQ come from the germline V gene. The trim removed 5 bases at V and 4 bases at J, leaving 7 bases unmatched. This CDR3 spans 15 amino acids. For the CDR3, the DNA is TGCGCCAGCAGACCGACTAGCGGACCTTACAATGAGCAGTTCTTC. Encoded protein: CASRPTSGPYNEQFF. Full variable domain (outside the CDR3, taken from reference TRBV5-1 and TRBJ2-1): KAGVTQTPRYLIKTRGQQVTLSCSPISGHRSVSWYQQTPGQGLQFLFEYFSETQRNKGNFPGRFSGRQFSNSRSEMNVSTLELGDSALYLCASRPTSGPYNEQFFGPGTRLTVL.

This clone appeared a single time. This sequence joins TRBV27 and TRBJ1-4; TRBD1 agrees at 7 bases. V shed 5 bases, J shed 2 bases, and the junction held 2 bases outside the gene matches. This CDR3 contains 14 residues. The V gene's germline CDR1 is MNHEY and CDR2 SMNVEV (reference sequence). The DNA for the CDR3 is TGTGCCAGCAGTCCGGGACAGACTAATGAAAAACTGTTTTTT. Protein sequence: CASSPGQTNEKLFF.

This clone has just one count. This chain uses TRBV19 with TRBJ2-1, with D possibly being TRBD1 (5 bases). The CDR3 extends over 13 amino acids. Per the germline V gene, CDR1 is LNHDA and CDR2 is SQIVND (reference sequence). With 5 bases removed from V and 12 bases from J, the gap between germline ends came to 17 bases. CDR3 in amino acids: CASSAQKTVGQFF. The CDR3 bases are TGTGCCAGTAGTGCCCAGAAGACAGTTGGGCAGTTCTTC.

This chain connects TRBV7-2 to TRBJ1-3; maybe TRBD1 (5 bases). The CDR3 loop spans 14 amino acids. From germline, CDR1 is SGHTA and CDR2 FQGNSA. The V and J ends lost 1 base and 2 bases respectively, with 6 bases between them. CDR3 residues: CASSLVGAGNTIYF. The CDR3 DNA reads TGTGCCAGCAGCTTAGTAGGGGCTGGAAACACCATATATTTT.

This rearrangement joins TRBV28 to TRBJ2-5, with TRBD2 matching over 14 bases. V was pared by 6 bases and J by 5 bases, with 14 bases of the junction left unmatched. The germline V gene has CDR1 MDHEN and CDR2 SYDVKM. The CDR3 length is 18 residues. The CDR3 sequence is CASSQTSGRASWGETQYF. CDR3 DNA: TGTGCCAGCAGCCAGACTAGCGGGAGGGCCTCATGGGGGGAGACCCAGTACTTC.

The V call is TRBV11-3, the J call TRBJ2-3; 8 positions agree with TRBD2. CDR3 length equals 15 residues. Germline-derived CDR1 and CDR2 are SGHNT and YENEEA. Losses at the gene ends were 3 bases for V and 0 bases for J; bases not matched to a gene: 2. DNA for the CDR3: TGTGCCAGCAGCTTGCGGACTAGCAGCACAGATACGCAGTATTTT. Protein: CASSLRTSSTDTQYF.

The V gene is TRBV9, the J gene TRBJ1-3; TRBD1 agrees at 7 bases. The germline CDR1 and CDR2 sequences are SGDLS and YYNGEE. V was pared by 4 bases and J by 3 bases, with 13 bases of the junction left unmatched. The CDR3 has 17 residues. The CDR3 bases are TGTGCCAGCAGCACCCAACAGGGGCTGAGAGGTGGAAACACCATATATTTT. It specifies CASSTQQGLRGGNTIYF.

This sequence joins TRBV7-2 and TRBJ1-1; TRBD1 might be the D (6 bases). CDR1 and CDR2 from the germline V gene are SGHTA and FQGNSA. Trimming took off 1 base at V and 4 bases at J, with 7 bases between the two ends. This CDR3 spans 13 amino acids. CDR3 sequence reads: CASSLDRATEAFF. Written as DNA, the CDR3 is TGTGCCAGCAGCTTAGACAGGGCCACTGAAGCTTTCTTT.

The chain has TRBV2 and TRBJ1-1, with 8 bases fitting TRBD1. CDR3 length: 14 amino acids. Germline V gene lookup returns CDR1 SNHLY and CDR2 FYNNEI. The V gene end was trimmed by 5 bases and the J gene end by 3 bases; junction bases not matched to a gene: 5. The CDR3 loop is CASSQTGVDTEAFF. In nucleotides, the CDR3 is TGTGCCAGCAGTCAGACAGGGGTCGACACTGAAGCTTTCTTT.

The chain recombines TRBV3-1 (or the pseudogene TRBV3-2) with TRBJ2-3; D gene ambiguous. Deletions cut 2 bases from V and 3 bases from J, with 9 bases between. Germline-derived CDR1 and CDR2 are LGHDT and YNNKEL (reference sequence). The CDR3 contains 14 residues. CDR3 bases: TGTGCCAGCAGCCAATTTTCCCTTACAGATACGCAGTATTTT. It translates to CASSQFSLTDTQYF.

V is TRBV7-9 and J is TRBJ1-1, with a tentative D call TRBD1 (6 bases). CDR1 SEHNR and CDR2 FQNEAQ come from the germline V gene (reference sequence). CDR3 length: 16 amino acids. Between the trimmed V and J ends, which lost 5 bases and 1 base, there was a span of 17 bases. The CDR3 DNA reads TGTGCCAGCAGCCCTAGCTTCGGCAGGGGGAACACTGAAGCTTTCTTT. Translation gives CASSPSFGRGNTEAFF.

The chain recombines TRBV5-1 with TRBJ2-7; D is possibly TRBD2 (6 bases). The V gene's germline CDR1 is SGHRS and CDR2 YFSETQ. The germline V and J ends were trimmed by 0 bases and 0 bases, with 7 bases remaining between them. The CDR3 covers 14 residues. Here the CDR3 DNA reads TGCGCCAGCAGCTTGGGCGGGAACTCCTACGAGCAGTACTTC. Its translation: CASSLGGNSYEQYF.

The chain has TRBV27 and TRBJ2-3, with TRBD2 matching over 9 bases. V trimming: 3 bases; J trimming: 1 base; junction bases outside the gene matches: 2. This CDR3 contains 15 residues. The germline gives CDR1 MNHEY, CDR2 SMNVEV (reference sequence). CDR3 loop: CASSFSGGRTDTQYF. For the CDR3, the DNA is TGTGCCAGCAGTTTTAGCGGGGGCCGCACAGATACGCAGTATTTT.

This chain uses TRBV6-4 with TRBJ2-7; 7 nucleotides align to TRBD2. Germline CDR1 is MRHNA and CDR2 is SNTAGT. The CDR3 loop spans 20 amino acids. Trimming at V came to 0 bases and at J to 2 bases, leaving 19 bases not matched to a gene. The CDR3 sequence is CASSDSGGLAELRAPYEQYV. CDR3 bases: TGTGCCAGCAGTGACTCTGGTGGGCTAGCGGAGCTAAGAGCCCCCTACGAGCAGTACGTC.

This clone was recorded only once. This rearrangement joins TRBV21-1 to TRBJ1-6. TRBV21-1 is assigned pseudogene status. The CDR3 consists of 16 residues. The CDR3 nucleotides are TGTGCCAGCAGCAAAGTGGGACCGGGACTTAATTCACCCCTCCACTTT. It encodes CASSKVGPGLNSPLHF.

The V call is TRBV28, the J call TRBJ2-3; 11 bases match TRBD2. The CDR3 is 14 amino acids. Germline values: CDR1 MDHEN, CDR2 SYDVKM. Trimming removed 8 bases from V and 1 base from J; junction bases left unmatched: 2. The CDR3 DNA sequence: TGTGCCAGCGTGACTAGCGGGGGCACAGATACGCAGTATTTT. It is translated as CASVTSGGTDTQYF.

This clone came up once. CDR3 nucleotide sequence: TGTGCCAGCAGCGCAGACTACTCTGGAAACACCATATATTTT. Translated: CASSADYSGNTIYF. V and J are TRBV11-3 and TRBJ1-3; D gene ambiguous. CDR1 is SGHNT and CDR2 is YENEEA in the germline V gene. The CDR3 consists of 14 residues. Trimming took off 5 bases at V and 0 bases at J, with 8 bases between the two ends.

This clone was detected only once. The CDR3 bases are TGTGCCATCAGCCCGACAGGACCTAAGACCTACGAGCAGTACTTC. Protein sequence: CAISPTGPKTYEQYF. The rearrangement uses TRBV10-3 and TRBJ2-7; tentative D call: TRBD1 (6 bases). This CDR3 has 15 residues. V lost 6 bases and J 2 bases, leaving 17 bases between the germline ends. The germline V gene encodes CDR1 ENHRY and CDR2 SYGVKD.

The chain couples TRBV5-4 to TRBJ1-6; TRBD1 is a possible D gene (6 bases). Per the germline V gene, CDR1 is SGHNT and CDR2 is YYREEE (reference sequence). The CDR3 has 15 residues. Deletions cut 3 bases from V and 5 bases from J, with 12 bases between. The CDR3, as DNA: TGTGCCAGCAGCTCTCCGGACAGACATAATTCACCCCTCCACTTT. As protein: CASSSPDRHNSPLHF. Variable domain in full (rest from reference TRBV5-4 and TRBJ1-6): ETGVTQSPTHLIKTRGQQVTLRCSSQSGHNTVSWYQQALGQGPQFIFQYYREEENGRGNFPPRFSGLQFPNYSSELNVNALELDDSALYLCASSSPDRHNSPLHFGNGTRLTVT.

This clone showed up just a few times. The chain recombines TRBV7-2 with TRBJ1-1; D is ambiguous. In germline, CDR1 is SGHTA, CDR2 FQGNSA. The germline V and J ends were trimmed by 5 bases and 5 bases, with 12 bases remaining between them. The CDR3 is 13 amino acids. DNA of the CDR3: TGTGCCAGCAGCCCCAGACGAGGTACTGAAGCTTTCTTT. Encoded protein: CASSPRRGTEAFF.

A word on this clone: Distinct nucleotide sequences in the sample also encode this CDR3. V and J are TRBV19 and TRBJ1-2, with TRBD1 identical over 10 bases. This CDR3 has 14 residues. After removal of 6 bases from V and 2 bases from J, the junction contained 3 bases not matched to a gene. Germline CDR1 LNHDA, CDR2 SQIVND (reference sequence). The CDR3 region has the DNA TGTGCCAGTAGACCGGGACAGGGGAACTATGGCTACACCTTC. Amino acids: CASRPGQGNYGYTF.

The rearrangement uses TRBV5-3 and TRBJ2-7, with a possible D match to TRBD2 (5 bases). TRBV5-3 belongs to the ORF category, with a function that is uncertain. V dropped 4 bases and J dropped 0 bases, with 14 bases sitting between them. This CDR3 spans 15 amino acids. The CDR3 reads CARSPRTPCSYEQYV. CDR3 DNA sequence: TGTGCCAGAAGCCCAAGGACTCCCTGCTCCTACGAGCAGTACGTC.

The chain employs TRBV21-1 and TRBJ2-7; TRBD1 reflects the table's D call only, with no check against the DNA. TRBV21-1 is an annotated pseudogene. CDR3 length: 15 residues. Here the CDR3 DNA reads TGTGCCAGCAGCAAAGCCCGGGACACCTCCTACGAGCAGTACTTC. This gives the protein CASSKARDTSYEQYF.

This sequence joins TRBV24-1 and TRBJ2-1; 10 bases map to TRBD2. The CDR3 has 14 residues. Trimming at V came to 4 bases and at J to 7 bases, leaving 3 bases not matched to a gene. CDR1 is KGHDR, CDR2 SFDVKD, per germline. The CDR3 DNA reads TGTGCCACCAGTGACAGCGGGGGGGGGAATGAGCAGTTCTTC. It codes for CATSDSGGGNEQFF.